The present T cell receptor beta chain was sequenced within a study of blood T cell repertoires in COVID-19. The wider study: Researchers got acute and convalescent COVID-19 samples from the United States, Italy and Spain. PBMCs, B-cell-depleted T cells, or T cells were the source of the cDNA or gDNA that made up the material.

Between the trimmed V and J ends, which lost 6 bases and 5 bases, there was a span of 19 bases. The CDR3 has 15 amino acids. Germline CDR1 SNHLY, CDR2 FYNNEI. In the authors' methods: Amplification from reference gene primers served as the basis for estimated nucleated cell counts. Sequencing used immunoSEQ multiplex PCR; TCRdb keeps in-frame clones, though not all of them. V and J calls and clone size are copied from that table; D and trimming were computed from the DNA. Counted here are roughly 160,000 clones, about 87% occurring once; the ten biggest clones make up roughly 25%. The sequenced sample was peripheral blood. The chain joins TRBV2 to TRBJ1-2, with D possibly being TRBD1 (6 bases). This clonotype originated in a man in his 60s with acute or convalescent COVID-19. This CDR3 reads CASSAYRAEGYGYTF. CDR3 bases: TGTGCCAGCAGCGCATACAGGGCAGAGGGGTATGGCTACACCTTC.